A single sample gave rise to the 19 T cell receptor beta chains below, sequenced in a study of graft-versus-host responses after intestinal transplantation. The assay was immunoSEQ multiplex PCR, and TCRdb's table has in-frame clones only and misses some. The top ten hold 0.88% of the sample, which has over 20,000 clones, about half seen once. The input for sequencing was alloreactive CD4+ T cells from a mixed lymphocyte reaction culture, taken before intestinal transplant. Subset denoted: CFSE-low proliferating T cells sorted from roughly 6-day pre-transplant mixed lymphocyte reaction (GvH or HvG direction). Every receptor here comes from a human patient who received an intestinal transplant.

The genes are TRBV6-5 and TRBJ1-1, with 9 nucleotides matching TRBD1. CDR1 and CDR2 (germline): MNHEY, SVGAGI. With 4 bases clipped from V and 1 base from J, the junction kept 4 bases outside the gene matches. The CDR3 has 15 amino acids. The CDR3 protein is CASSSQGAGNTEAFF. As DNA, the CDR3 is TGTGCCAGCAGTTCACAGGGGGCAGGGAACACTGAAGCTTTCTTT.

This clone was detected only a few times. The chain uses TRBV2 and TRBJ2-7; D possibly corresponds to TRBD1 (5 bases). The germline V gene encodes CDR1 SNHLY and CDR2 FYNNEI. The V and J ends lost 4 bases and 2 bases respectively, with 12 bases between them. The CDR3 length is 14 residues. CDR3 sequence reads: CASSGTGTPYEQYF. The CDR3 bases are TGTGCCAGCAGTGGTACAGGCACCCCCTACGAGCAGTACTTC.

The table lists this clone with a few counts. The chain joins TRBV5-1 to TRBJ1-1; D possibly corresponds to TRBD1 (6 bases). The CDR3 is made up of 16 amino acids. Germline CDR1 and CDR2: SGHRS and YFSETQ. Deletions cut 3 bases from V and 0 bases from J, with 15 bases between. CDR3: CASSWQGSLMNTEAFF. Here the CDR3 DNA reads TGCGCCAGCAGCTGGCAGGGGTCCCTAATGAACACTGAAGCTTTCTTT.

A few counts support this clone. This chain connects TRBV2 to TRBJ2-3; 7 nucleotides agree with TRBD2. With 4 bases clipped from V and 8 bases from J, the junction kept 3 bases outside the gene matches. CDR1 and CDR2 from the germline V gene are SNHLY and FYNNEI. The CDR3 runs 12 residues. CDR3 sequence reads: CASSGDYFTQYF. CDR3 in DNA: TGTGCCAGCAGTGGGGACTACTTTACGCAGTATTTT.

There are a few counts of this clone. Written as DNA, the CDR3 is TGTGCTAGTGGTTTGGGGAGCGGGGGGCTTGCAGATACGCAGTATTTT. It is translated as CASGLGSGGLADTQYF. The chain joins TRBV12-5 to TRBJ2-3; 9 bases match TRBD2. The trim removed 1 base at V and 4 bases at J, leaving 6 bases unmatched. Germline V CDR1 and CDR2: LGHNT, FRNRAP. The CDR3 totals 16 residues.

This chain connects TRBV9 to TRBJ1-1; D perhaps matches TRBD1 (6 bases). This CDR3 is built from 14 residues. Looked up from germline, CDR1 is SGDLS and CDR2 is YYNGEE. V was trimmed by 4 bases and J by 2 bases, leaving 12 bases between them. This CDR3 reads CASSLTGANTEAFF. CDR3 nucleotides: TGTGCCAGCAGCCTGACAGGAGCTAACACTGAAGCTTTCTTT.

The CDR3 sequence: CASSVGGTGGWYEQYF. The CDR3 DNA follows: TGTGCCAGCAGCGTAGGGGGGACAGGGGGTTGGTACGAGCAGTACTTC. This chain links TRBV9 with TRBJ2-7, with 11 bases identical to TRBD1. This CDR3 is 16 amino acids long. The V and J ends lost 0 bases and 4 bases, in that order; junction bases with no gene match: 6. CDR1 is SGDLS and CDR2 is YYNGEE in the germline V gene.

The V gene is TRBV18, the J gene TRBJ2-3, with D possibly matching TRBD2 (5 bases). CDR3 length: 14 amino acids. V was pared by 1 base and J by 1 base, with 6 bases between. The germline CDR1 and CDR2 sequences are KGHSH and LQKENI. The CDR3 bases are TGTGCCAGCTCACCACTCGGGGGCACAGATACGCAGTATTTT. Protein product: CASSPLGGTDTQYF.

Concerning this clone: One end of the junction varies from germline; a read error may be responsible. V gene TRBV2 combines with J gene TRBJ1-2, with 7 bases that match TRBD1. Germline CDR1 and CDR2: SNHLY and FYNNEI. CDR3 length equals 13 residues. The CDR3 reads CASIEGGGYGYTF. The CDR3, as DNA: TGTGCCAGCATTGAAGGGGGCGGCTATGGCTACACCTTC.

The DNA of the CDR3 is TGTGCCAGCAGTTACGGGCAGGGAAACTATGGCTACACCTTC. Protein: CASSYGQGNYGYTF. The chain couples TRBV6-6 to TRBJ1-2, with D possibly being TRBD1 (5 bases). Trimming pared 2 bases from V and 2 bases from J, leaving 9 bases between. The CDR3 spans 14 residues. Per germline, CDR1 MNHNY and CDR2 SVGAGI (reference sequence).

This rearrangement joins TRBV7-2 to TRBJ1-1; 7 bases are a match to TRBD1. After removal of 1 base from V and 5 bases from J, the junction contained 16 bases not matched to a gene. CDR3 length equals 18 residues. Germline CDR1 SGHTA, CDR2 FQGNSA. The CDR3 is CASSLERGLFSRKTEAFF. Here the CDR3 DNA reads TGTGCCAGCAGCTTAGAGAGGGGGCTATTCAGTCGGAAGACTGAAGCTTTCTTT.

This clone was observed a handful of times. The chain joins TRBV6-6 to TRBJ2-7, with TRBD2 matching over 7 bases. J gave up 2 bases and V 4 bases, and 8 bases lay outside the gene matches. Germline V gives CDR1 MNHNY, CDR2 SVGAGI (reference sequence). The CDR3 has 15 amino acids. The CDR3 reads CASSSERGPTYEQYF. CDR3 nucleotides: TGTGCCAGCAGTTCGGAGCGGGGCCCGACCTACGAGCAGTACTTC.

Comment on this clone: A read error may produce the germline difference seen at one junction end. This chain joins TRBV9 and TRBJ1-4; weak D call: TRBD1 (5 bases). Germline V lookup: CDR1 SGDLS, CDR2 YYNGEE. The CDR3 consists of 15 residues. CDR3 protein: CASGRGWATNEKLFF. CDR3 nucleotides: TGTGCCAGCGGGAGGGGCTGGGCAACAAATGAAAAACTGTTTTTT.

The chain links TRBV2 to TRBJ1-4, with 7 positions matching TRBD1. The CDR3 sequence is 16 residues long. Germline CDR1 SNHLY, CDR2 FYNNEI. With V trimmed by 8 bases and J by 2 bases, 11 bases remained unmatched. Here the CDR3 reads CASESAGTATNEKLFF. CDR3 nucleotides: TGTGCCAGCGAAAGTGCCGGGACAGCGACTAATGAAAAACTGTTTTTT.

The chain links TRBV4-1 to TRBJ2-1; 12 positions match TRBD2. Germline V CDR1 and CDR2: MGHRA, YSYEKL. V gave up 1 base and J gave up 2 bases; unmatched junction bases: 3. The CDR3 has 17 residues. The chain's CDR3 is CASSQALAGGPYNEQFF. For the CDR3, the DNA is TGCGCCAGCAGCCAAGCCCTAGCGGGGGGGCCCTACAATGAGCAGTTCTTC.

This clone was counted between two and nine times. The rearrangement joins TRBV15 to TRBJ2-1; 11 bases are a match to TRBD2. The germline V gene encodes CDR1 LNHNV and CDR2 YYDKDF (reference sequence). This CDR3 is built from 16 residues. V trimming: 3 bases; J trimming: 4 bases; junction bases outside the gene matches: 5. CDR3 residues: CATSSRTSGYYNEQFF. CDR3 sequence (DNA): TGTGCCACCAGCAGTCGGACTAGCGGGTATTACAATGAGCAGTTCTTC.

The V and J genes are TRBV6-6 and TRBJ1-4, with a weak D call TRBD1 (5 bases). V lost 6 bases to trimming and J lost 4 bases, with 12 bases between them. Germline-derived CDR1 and CDR2 are MNHNY and SVGAGI (reference sequence). The CDR3 totals 14 residues. The CDR3 bases are TGTGCCAGCAGCCGCATCGGGGGTAATGAAAAACTGTTTTTT. It codes for CASSRIGGNEKLFF.

The genes are TRBV11-3 and TRBJ2-5; D call uncertain. The J call may be wrong; the DNA end is better matched by TRBJ2-7. CDR3 length: 12 amino acids. Looked up from germline, CDR1 is SGHNT and CDR2 is YENEEA. The CDR3 region is CASSRDSYEQYF. The CDR3 DNA reads TGTGCCAGCAGCCGAGATAGCTACGAGCAGTACTTC.

The V gene is TRBV6-6, the J gene TRBJ2-7, with TRBD2 matching over 14 bases. Looked up from germline, CDR1 is MNHNY and CDR2 is SVGAGI (reference sequence). Germline trimming cut 6 bases from V and 2 bases from J; bases unmatched to any gene: 3. CDR3 size: 15 residues. DNA for the CDR3: TGTGCCAGCAGCGCGGGACTAGCGGGGGCCTACGAGCAGTACTTC. This gives the protein CASSAGLAGAYEQYF.